Listed here are 27 T cell receptor beta chains from one sample, sequenced in a study of blood T cells in healthy people across ages. A second PCR, run for roughly 7 to 12 cycles, used a sample-barcoded 5' primer plus a J-beta primer mix. From the 5' RACE reads, TCRdb called clonotypes with MiXCR, one entry per CDR3 protein. The data contain fewer than 650,000 distinct CDR3 sequences, about 25% of them singletons. Another study also made use of these data, one on T cells of mothers and their children.

The sample comprised blood. The receptors here all came from a boy aged 2 to 10 in good health.

The chain has TRBV7-9 and TRBJ2-1, with D unclear. Germline loops: CDR1 SEHNR, CDR2 FQNEAQ (reference sequence). V was trimmed by 9 bases and J by 1 base, leaving 16 bases between them. This CDR3 is built from 15 residues. Here the CDR3 reads CARSPRRRSYNEQFF. The CDR3, as DNA: TGTGCCAGATCACCCCGCAGGAGATCCTACAATGAGCAGTTCTTC.

This clonotype was found a few times. The chain links TRBV4-3 to TRBJ2-2, with D possibly matching TRBD2 (5 bases). CDR3 size: 16 residues. Deletions cut 4 bases from V and 5 bases from J, with 17 bases between. Germline assignment: CDR1 LGHNA and CDR2 YSLEER. The CDR3 protein is CASSPDFHEGTGELFF. The CDR3 DNA reads TGCGCCAGCAGCCCGGACTTTCACGAAGGGACCGGGGAGCTGTTTTTT.

This clonotype was seen more than once but under ten times. J is TRBJ1-4 and V is TRBV20-1; D call uncertain. Looked up from germline, CDR1 is DFQATT and CDR2 is SNEGSKA (reference sequence). The CDR3 consists of 13 residues. The V end was cut by 3 bases, the J end by 5 bases, with 10 bases between. This CDR3 is CSASGTRNEKLFF. CDR3 DNA: TGCAGTGCTAGTGGTACAAGGAATGAAAAACTGTTTTTT.

The genes are TRBV4-3 and TRBJ1-2, with 7 bases matching TRBD1. The CDR3 length is 15 residues. With 1 base clipped from V and 2 bases from J, the junction kept 4 bases outside the gene matches. Germline lookup yields CDR1 LGHNA and CDR2 YSLEER. The CDR3 is CASSQAPQGNYGYTF. The DNA for the CDR3 is TGCGCCAGCAGCCAAGCCCCACAGGGGAACTATGGCTACACCTTC.

Details on this clonotype: One end of the junction fails to match germline, which may point to a read error. The chain links TRBV10-3 to TRBJ1-2, with 9 positions matching TRBD1. CDR3 length: 16 residues. Germline loops: CDR1 ENHRY, CDR2 SYGVKD. CDR3 in amino acids: CAIGRSTGGADYDYTF. In nucleotides, the CDR3 is TGTGCCATCGGGAGAAGCACAGGGGGCGCGGACTATGACTACACCTTC.

This clonotype was observed a handful of times. The chain uses TRBV25-1 and TRBJ2-7; possibly TRBD1 for D (6 bases). The CDR3 length is 14 residues. Germline loops: CDR1 MGHDK, CDR2 SYGVNS. V was trimmed by 3 bases and J by 3 bases, leaving 12 bases between them. The CDR3 sequence: CASSEGAILYEQYF. In nucleotides, the CDR3 is TGTGCCAGCAGTGAGGGGGCGATCCTCTACGAGCAGTACTTC.

The V and J genes are TRBV5-1 and TRBJ1-4, with 9 bases that match TRBD1. The CDR3 contains 14 residues. Germline V CDR1 and CDR2: SGHRS, YFSETQ. The ends lost 2 bases at V and 7 bases at J; junction bases unmatched: 3. The CDR3 coding sequence is TGCGCCAGCAGCTTCACAGGGGGCTCTGAAAAACTGTTTTTT. Its protein product is CASSFTGGSEKLFF. Complete variable domain (other parts from reference TRBV5-1 and TRBJ1-4): KAGVTQTPRYLIKTRGQQVTLSCSPISGHRSVSWYQQTPGQGLQFLFEYFSETQRNKGNFPGRFSGRQFSNSRSEMNVSTLELGDSALYLCASSFTGGSEKLFFGSGTQLSVL.

The J gene is TRBJ2-5, the V gene TRBV3-1; no clear D. The CDR3 length is 13 residues. Per the germline V gene, CDR1 is LGHDT and CDR2 is YNNKEL (reference sequence). V was trimmed by 1 base and J by 4 bases, leaving 7 bases between them. CDR3 in DNA: TGTGCCAGCAGCCAAGGATCCCCAGAGACCCAGTACTTC. Amino acid sequence: CASSQGSPETQYF.

CDR3 bases: TGTGCCAGCTCCCTGAGGGAAGACACTGAAGCTTTCTTT. Translating gives CASSLREDTEAFF. The chain combines TRBV18 with TRBJ1-1; D remains ambiguous. The CDR3 contains 13 residues. CDR1 is KGHSH and CDR2 is LQKENI in the germline V gene. Trimming stripped 6 bases from V and 3 bases from J, with 11 bases between.

This clonotype has a handful of counts. This chain uses TRBV5-8 with TRBJ2-1; TRBD2 agrees at 13 bases. V lost 0 bases and J lost 1; bases outside the gene matches: 4. Germline V gives CDR1 SGHTS, CDR2 YDEGEE. The CDR3 loop spans 18 amino acids. The CDR3, as DNA: TGTGCCAGCAGCTTGGAACTAGCGGGAGGGCCTTCCTACAATGAGCAGTTCTTC. This codes for CASSLELAGGPSYNEQFF.

This clonotype was seen only a few times. The chain carries TRBV6-2 or TRBV6-3 and TRBJ2-1; D tentatively reads TRBD1 or TRBD2 (6 bases each). Germline lookup yields CDR1 MNHEY and CDR2 SVGEGT. The CDR3 is made up of 15 amino acids. With 2 bases removed from V and 9 bases from J, the gap between germline ends came to 17 bases. CDR3 sequence (DNA): TGTGCCAGCAGTTACAGCCGGGGGTGGGGGCGTGAGCAGTTCTTC. As protein: CASSYSRGWGREQFF.

This clonotype was found a few times. This sequence joins TRBV7-9 and TRBJ2-5; D gene ambiguous. The J call could be wrong; TRBJ2-7 is a better fit for the DNA end. Germline V gene sequence: CDR1 SEHNR, CDR2 FQNEAQ (reference sequence). The CDR3 length is 12 residues. The CDR3 DNA sequence: TGTGCCAGCAGCTCTGGCGGCCACGAGCAGTACTTC. Translation gives CASSSGGHEQYF.

The rearrangement links TRBV3-1 to TRBJ2-3; D remains ambiguous. This CDR3 is built from 13 residues. CDR1 and CDR2 (germline): LGHDT, YNNKEL (reference sequence). The V and J ends lost 4 bases and 14 bases respectively, with 19 bases between them. The CDR3 coding sequence is TGTGCCAGCAGCCCTAAAGCAAAGACCGGCCCGTATTTT. Translation: CASSPKAKTGPYF.

V usage is TRBV5-1 and J usage is TRBJ2-3; TRBD2 matches 8 bases. The CDR3 totals 16 residues. The V segment lost 4 bases and the J segment 4 bases; nucleotides outside the gene matches: 11. Germline values: CDR1 SGHRS, CDR2 YFSETQ. DNA for the CDR3: TGCGCCAGCAGCGAGGCCGGCGGGGGGCATTCAGATACGCAGTATTTT. It codes for CASSEAGGGHSDTQYF.

This clonotype was seen more than once but under ten times. The gene calls are TRBV20-1 and TRBJ2-3; TRBD2 agrees at 11 bases. The CDR3 consists of 15 residues. CDR1 is DFQATT and CDR2 is SNEGSKA in the germline V gene (reference sequence). V gave up 6 bases and J gave up 0 bases; unmatched junction bases: 5. In DNA, the CDR3 is TGCAGTGCCAAGACTAGCGGGACCAGCACAGATACGCAGTATTTT. Amino acid sequence: CSAKTSGTSTDTQYF.

This clonotype has more than one count but fewer than ten. The chain couples TRBV29-1 to TRBJ1-6; 8 bases map to TRBD1. The CDR3 sequence is 13 residues long. J gave up 7 bases and V 6 bases, and 5 bases lay outside the gene matches. Germline lookup yields CDR1 SQVTM and CDR2 ANQGSEA. CDR3 bases: TGCAGCGTCCAGGGACAGGACAATTCACCCCTCCACTTT. Residues: CSVQGQDNSPLHF.

This clonotype came up a few times. The genes are TRBV21-1 and TRBJ2-4; the D segment call TRBD1 is taken from the table without a DNA check. TRBV21-1 is an annotated pseudogene. This CDR3 is built from 20 residues. CDR3 coding DNA: TGTGCCAGCAGCAATGTATCCCTGGCAGACAACATGCTAACCAAAAACATTCAGTACTTC. Translated: CASSNVSLADNMLTKNIQYF.

This clonotype was seen more than once but under ten times. This sequence joins TRBV5-1 and TRBJ2-1; 8 nucleotides match TRBD1. The germline CDR1 and CDR2 sequences are SGHRS and YFSETQ. V gave up 4 bases and J gave up 9 bases; unmatched junction bases: 9. The CDR3 extends over 14 amino acids. The CDR3 DNA reads TGCGCCAGCAGCCAAACCCAGGGGGCAGGTGAGCAGTTCTTC. Amino acid sequence: CASSQTQGAGEQFF.

The gene calls are TRBV5-1 and TRBJ1-2, with D possibly being TRBD1 (5 bases). Germline loops: CDR1 SGHRS, CDR2 YFSETQ. This CDR3 comprises 12 residues. Trimming removed 3 bases at V and 6 bases at J, with 9 bases between. In DNA, the CDR3 is TGCGCCAGCAGCTCTTCAGGGAATGGCTACACCTTC. This translates into CASSSSGNGYTF.

This chain connects TRBV6-6 to TRBJ2-7, with D possibly matching TRBD1 (6 bases). Trimming cost V 7 bases and J 2 bases, with 15 bases left between them. The CDR3 extends over 14 amino acids. The germline V gene has CDR1 MNHNY and CDR2 SVGAGI (reference sequence). The CDR3 DNA reads TGTGCCAGCATTCACACGGGACATACCTACGAGCAGTACTTC. Amino acids: CASIHTGHTYEQYF.

This clonotype showed up just a few times. This rearrangement joins TRBV5-1 to TRBJ2-4; 15 nucleotides line up with TRBD2. CDR3 length: 18 amino acids. Per germline, CDR1 SGHRS and CDR2 YFSETQ. The V gene end was trimmed by 3 bases and the J gene end by 0 bases; junction bases not matched to a gene: 4. The CDR3 DNA sequence: TGCGCCAGCAGCTCGGGACTAGCGGGAGGCCTAGCCAAAAACATTCAGTACTTC. Protein: CASSSGLAGGLAKNIQYF.

This clonotype was observed a single time. J is TRBJ2-3 and V is TRBV18; TRBD1 matches 7 bases. With 2 bases clipped from V and 4 bases from J, the junction kept 12 bases outside the gene matches. Per the germline V gene, CDR1 is KGHSH and CDR2 is LQKENI. The CDR3 extends over 17 amino acids. The CDR3 region is CASSPTKQGRWADTQYF. The CDR3 DNA sequence: TGTGCCAGCTCACCAACTAAACAGGGGCGCTGGGCAGATACGCAGTATTTT.

The chain links TRBV7-3 to TRBJ1-2, with 7 bases identical to TRBD1. This CDR3 contains 14 residues. V lost 5 bases, J lost 4 bases, and 7 bases stayed unmatched. CDR1 and CDR2 (germline): SGHTA, FQGTGA. The CDR3 loop is CASSPTGSGYGYTF. The CDR3 nucleotides read TGTGCCAGCAGCCCGACAGGGAGTGGCTATGGCTACACCTTC.

The table lists this clonotype with a few counts. The V and J genes are TRBV29-1 and TRBJ2-5; D possibly uses TRBD1 or TRBD2 (5 bases each). Germline CDR1 and CDR2: SQVTM and ANQGSEA. V shed 7 bases and J shed 7 bases, with 10 bases lying between them. This CDR3 spans 10 amino acids. CDR3: CSGDQVTQYF. Written as DNA, the CDR3 is TGCAGCGGGGACCAGGTGACCCAGTACTTC.

This chain links TRBV6-1 with TRBJ1-2; 8 bases agree with TRBD1. V lost 5 bases, J lost 8 bases, and 10 bases stayed unmatched. The CDR3 has 14 amino acids. The V gene's germline CDR1 is MNHNS and CDR2 SASEGT. This chain's CDR3 is CASSRIRGLLGYTF. The CDR3 DNA follows: TGTGCCAGCAGTAGAATCAGGGGGCTGTTGGGCTACACCTTC.

V usage is TRBV20-1 and J usage is TRBJ1-1; D gene uncertain. Trimming took 4 bases from V and 5 from J, leaving 11 bases between them. The CDR3 length is 12 residues. Germline V lookup: CDR1 DFQATT, CDR2 SNEGSKA (reference sequence). The CDR3 region has the DNA TGCAGTGCTATGCGAAAGGTGACTGAAGCTTTCTTT. Protein sequence: CSAMRKVTEAFF.

The V call is TRBV13, the J call TRBJ2-5; 13 bases are shared with TRBD2. Germline CDR1 reads PRHDT; CDR2 reads FYEKMQ (reference sequence). The CDR3 is 16 residues long. V trimming: 5 bases; J trimming: 5 bases; junction bases outside the gene matches: 8. The CDR3 reads CASSQPGTSGKETQYF. For the CDR3, the DNA is TGTGCCAGCAGCCAACCCGGGACTAGCGGGAAGGAGACCCAGTACTTC.